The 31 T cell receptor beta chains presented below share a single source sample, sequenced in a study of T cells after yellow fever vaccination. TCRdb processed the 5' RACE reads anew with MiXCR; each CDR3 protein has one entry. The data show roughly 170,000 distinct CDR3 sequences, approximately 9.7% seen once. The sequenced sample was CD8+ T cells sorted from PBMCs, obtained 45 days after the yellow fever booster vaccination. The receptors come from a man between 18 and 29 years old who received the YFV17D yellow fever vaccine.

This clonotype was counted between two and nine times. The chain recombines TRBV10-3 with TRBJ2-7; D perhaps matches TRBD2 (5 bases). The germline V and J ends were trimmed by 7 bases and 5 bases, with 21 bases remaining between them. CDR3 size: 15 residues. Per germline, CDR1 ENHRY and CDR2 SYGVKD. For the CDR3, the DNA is TGTGCCATCACCCCCTCAGTGGTCACCGGGGACGAGCAGTACTTC. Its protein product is CAITPSVVTGDEQYF.

The CDR3 sequence is CAIKRLVSGEQFF. CDR3 DNA: TGTGCCATCAAGAGACTAGTCAGCGGCGAGCAGTTCTTC. The rearrangement links TRBV10-3 to TRBJ2-1; possibly TRBD2 for D (6 bases). The ends were cut back, 7 bases at V and 10 bases at J, with 17 bases in the middle. The CDR3 is 13 amino acids. Germline-derived CDR1 and CDR2 are ENHRY and SYGVKD.

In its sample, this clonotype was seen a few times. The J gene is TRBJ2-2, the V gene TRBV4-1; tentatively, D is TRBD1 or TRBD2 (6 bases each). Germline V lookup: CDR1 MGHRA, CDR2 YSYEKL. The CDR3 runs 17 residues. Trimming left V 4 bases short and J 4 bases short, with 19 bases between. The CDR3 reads CASSLRGGSRFTGELFF. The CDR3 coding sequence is TGCGCCAGCAGCCTCCGAGGGGGGAGTAGGTTCACCGGGGAGCTGTTTTTT.

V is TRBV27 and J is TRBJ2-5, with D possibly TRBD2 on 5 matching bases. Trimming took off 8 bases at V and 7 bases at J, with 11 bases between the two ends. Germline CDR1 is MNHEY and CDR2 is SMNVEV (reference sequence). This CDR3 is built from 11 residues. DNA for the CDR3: TGTGCCAGCGGGTTGGCGGGGACCCAGTACTTC. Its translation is CASGLAGTQYF.

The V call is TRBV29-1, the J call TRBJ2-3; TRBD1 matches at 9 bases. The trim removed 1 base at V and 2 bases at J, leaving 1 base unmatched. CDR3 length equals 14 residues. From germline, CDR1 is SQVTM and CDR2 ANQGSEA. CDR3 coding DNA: TGCAGCGTTGAAGGGACAGGGGACACAGATACGCAGTATTTT. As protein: CSVEGTGDTDTQYF.

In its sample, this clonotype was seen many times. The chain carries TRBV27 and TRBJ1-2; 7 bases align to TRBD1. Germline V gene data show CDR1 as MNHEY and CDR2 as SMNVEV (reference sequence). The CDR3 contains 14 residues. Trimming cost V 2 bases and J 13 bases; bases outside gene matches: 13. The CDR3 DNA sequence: TGTGCCAGCAGTTTAATGGCAGGGGGAATCGAAGTCACCTTC. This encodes CASSLMAGGIEVTF.

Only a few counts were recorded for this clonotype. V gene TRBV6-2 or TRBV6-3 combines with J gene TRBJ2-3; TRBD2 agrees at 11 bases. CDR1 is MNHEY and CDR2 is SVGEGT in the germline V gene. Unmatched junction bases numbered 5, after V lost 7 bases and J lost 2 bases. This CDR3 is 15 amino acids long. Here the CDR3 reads CASMLGLADTDTQYF. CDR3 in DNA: TGTGCCAGCATGTTGGGACTAGCGGACACAGATACGCAGTATTTT.

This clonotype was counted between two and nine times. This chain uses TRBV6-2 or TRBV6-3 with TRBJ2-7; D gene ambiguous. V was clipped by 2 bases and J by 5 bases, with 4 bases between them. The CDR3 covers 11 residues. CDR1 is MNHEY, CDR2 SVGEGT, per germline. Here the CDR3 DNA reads TGTGCCAGCAGTTACAGTCACGAGCAGTACTTC. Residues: CASSYSHEQYF.

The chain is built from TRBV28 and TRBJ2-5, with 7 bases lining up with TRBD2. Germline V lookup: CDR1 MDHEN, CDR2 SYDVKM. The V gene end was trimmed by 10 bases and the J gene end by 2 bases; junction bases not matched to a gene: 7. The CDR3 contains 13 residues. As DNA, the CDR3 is TGTGCCACCCGTGGGGGGGGACAAGAGACCCAGTACTTC. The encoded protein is CATRGGGQETQYF.

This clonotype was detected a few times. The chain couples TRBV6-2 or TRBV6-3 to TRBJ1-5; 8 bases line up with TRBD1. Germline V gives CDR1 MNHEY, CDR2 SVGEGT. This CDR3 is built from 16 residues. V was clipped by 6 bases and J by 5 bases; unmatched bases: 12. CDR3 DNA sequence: TGTGCCAGCAGACCAGACAGGGGTACGTTGTATCAGCCCCAGCATTTT. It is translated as CASRPDRGTLYQPQHF.

The CDR3 spells CSASVRADRAFF. The DNA for the CDR3 is TGCAGTGCTAGTGTCAGGGCAGATCGAGCTTTCTTT. The chain links TRBV20-1 to TRBJ1-1; D possibly corresponds to TRBD1 (5 bases). V lost 3 bases to trimming and J lost 10 bases, with 15 bases between them. The CDR3 is 12 amino acids. Germline V gene sequence: CDR1 DFQATT, CDR2 SNEGSKA (reference sequence).

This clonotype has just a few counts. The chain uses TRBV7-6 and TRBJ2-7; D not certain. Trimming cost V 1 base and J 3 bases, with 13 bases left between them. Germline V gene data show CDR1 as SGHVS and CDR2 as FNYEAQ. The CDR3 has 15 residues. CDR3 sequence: CASSLGSGRGYEQYF. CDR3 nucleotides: TGTGCCAGCAGCTTAGGTTCCGGGCGAGGCTACGAGCAGTACTTC.

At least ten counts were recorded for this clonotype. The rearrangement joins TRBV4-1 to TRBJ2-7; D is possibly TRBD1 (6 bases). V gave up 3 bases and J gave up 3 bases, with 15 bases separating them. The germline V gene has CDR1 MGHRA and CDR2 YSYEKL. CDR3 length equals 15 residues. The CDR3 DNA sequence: TGCGCCAGCAGCCAGACGGACAGCCCAGACTACGAGCAGTACTTC. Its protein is CASSQTDSPDYEQYF.

This chain's CDR3 is CASSLAPREYTEAFF. The CDR3 DNA reads as TGTGCCAGCAGCTTAGCGCCCAGGGAATACACTGAAGCTTTCTTT. The chain links TRBV13 to TRBJ1-1; possibly TRBD1 for D (5 bases). Trimming stripped 1 base from V and 3 bases from J, with 12 bases between. The CDR3 has 15 residues. Per the germline V gene, CDR1 is PRHDT and CDR2 is FYEKMQ (reference sequence).

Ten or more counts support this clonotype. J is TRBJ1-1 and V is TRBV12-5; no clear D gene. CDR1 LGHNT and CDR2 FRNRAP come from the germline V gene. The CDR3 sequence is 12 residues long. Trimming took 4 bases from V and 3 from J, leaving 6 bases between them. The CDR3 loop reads CASGSQDTEAFF. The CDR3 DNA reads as TGTGCTAGTGGTTCTCAGGACACTGAAGCTTTCTTT.

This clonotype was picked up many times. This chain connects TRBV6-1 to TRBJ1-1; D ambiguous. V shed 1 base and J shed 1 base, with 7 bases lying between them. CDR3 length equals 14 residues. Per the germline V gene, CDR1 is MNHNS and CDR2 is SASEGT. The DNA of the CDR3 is TGTGCCAGCAGTGAAGGTCGGCAGAACACTGAAGCTTTCTTT. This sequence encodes CASSEGRQNTEAFF.

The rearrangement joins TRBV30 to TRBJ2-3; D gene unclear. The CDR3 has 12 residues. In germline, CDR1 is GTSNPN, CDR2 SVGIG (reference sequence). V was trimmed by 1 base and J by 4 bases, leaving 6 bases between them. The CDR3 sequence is CAWSDGADTQYF. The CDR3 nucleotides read TGTGCCTGGAGTGACGGCGCAGATACGCAGTATTTT.

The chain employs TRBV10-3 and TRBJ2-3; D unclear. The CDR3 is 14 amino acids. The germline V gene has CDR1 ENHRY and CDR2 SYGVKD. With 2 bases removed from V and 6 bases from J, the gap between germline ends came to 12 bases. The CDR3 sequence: CAISELVGTDTQYF. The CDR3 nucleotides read TGTGCCATCAGTGAGCTGGTGGGTACGGATACGCAGTATTTT.

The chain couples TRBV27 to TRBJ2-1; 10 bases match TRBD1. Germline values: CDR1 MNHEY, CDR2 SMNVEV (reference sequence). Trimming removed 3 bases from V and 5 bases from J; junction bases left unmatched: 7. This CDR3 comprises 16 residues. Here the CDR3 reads CASSFMWDRGHNEQFF. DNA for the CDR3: TGTGCCAGCAGTTTTATGTGGGACAGGGGACACAATGAGCAGTTCTTC.

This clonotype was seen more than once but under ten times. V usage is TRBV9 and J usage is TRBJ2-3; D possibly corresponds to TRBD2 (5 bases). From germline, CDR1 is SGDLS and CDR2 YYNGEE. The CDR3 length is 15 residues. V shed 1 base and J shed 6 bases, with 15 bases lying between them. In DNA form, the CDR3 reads TGTGCCAGCAGCGTATCGGGGTTTATTAGGGATACGCAGTATTTT. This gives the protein CASSVSGFIRDTQYF.

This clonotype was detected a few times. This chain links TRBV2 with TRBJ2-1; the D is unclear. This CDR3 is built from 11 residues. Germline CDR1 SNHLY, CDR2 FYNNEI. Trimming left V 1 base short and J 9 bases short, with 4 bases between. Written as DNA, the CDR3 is TGTGCCAGCAGTGAAGGGGTTGAGCAGTTCTTC. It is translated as CASSEGVEQFF.

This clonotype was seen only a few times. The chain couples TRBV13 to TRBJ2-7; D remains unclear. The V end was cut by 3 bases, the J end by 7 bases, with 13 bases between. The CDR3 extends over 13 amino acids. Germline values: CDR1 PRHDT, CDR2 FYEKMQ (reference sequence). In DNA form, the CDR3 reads TGTGCCAGCAGCTTCTCTACTGACTTGGAGCAGTACGTC. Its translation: CASSFSTDLEQYV.

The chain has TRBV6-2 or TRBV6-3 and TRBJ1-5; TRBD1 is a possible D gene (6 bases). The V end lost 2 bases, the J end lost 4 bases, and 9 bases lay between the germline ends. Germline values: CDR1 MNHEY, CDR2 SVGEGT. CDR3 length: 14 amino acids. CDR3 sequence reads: CASSYEGGNQPQHF. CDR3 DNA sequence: TGTGCCAGCAGTTACGAGGGGGGTAATCAGCCCCAGCATTTT.

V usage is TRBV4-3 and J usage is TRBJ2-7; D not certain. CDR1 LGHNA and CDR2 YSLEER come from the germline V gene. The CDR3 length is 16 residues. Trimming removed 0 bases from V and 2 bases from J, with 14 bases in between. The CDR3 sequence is CASSQDGKGLPYEQYV. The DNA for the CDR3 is TGCGCCAGCAGCCAAGATGGAAAGGGTCTCCCCTACGAGCAGTACGTC.

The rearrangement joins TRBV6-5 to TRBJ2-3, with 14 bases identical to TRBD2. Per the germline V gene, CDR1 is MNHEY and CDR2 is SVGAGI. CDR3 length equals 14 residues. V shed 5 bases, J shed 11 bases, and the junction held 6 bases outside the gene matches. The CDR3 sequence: CASSDGTSGGQQYF. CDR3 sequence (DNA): TGTGCCAGCAGTGACGGGACTAGCGGGGGTCAGCAGTATTTT.

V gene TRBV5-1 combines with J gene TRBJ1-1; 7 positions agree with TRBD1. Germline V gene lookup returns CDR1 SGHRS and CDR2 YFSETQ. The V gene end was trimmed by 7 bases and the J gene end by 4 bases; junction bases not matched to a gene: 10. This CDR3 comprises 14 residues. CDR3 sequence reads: CASSTGQTITEAFF. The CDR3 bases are TGCGCCAGCTCGACGGGACAGACTATCACTGAAGCTTTCTTT.

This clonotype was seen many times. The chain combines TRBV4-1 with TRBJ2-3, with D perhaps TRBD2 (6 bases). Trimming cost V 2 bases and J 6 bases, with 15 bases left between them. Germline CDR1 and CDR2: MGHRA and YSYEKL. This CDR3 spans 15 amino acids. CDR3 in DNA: TGCGCCAGCAGCCAACGGTGGGTTGGAGGGGATACGCAGTATTTT. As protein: CASSQRWVGGDTQYF.

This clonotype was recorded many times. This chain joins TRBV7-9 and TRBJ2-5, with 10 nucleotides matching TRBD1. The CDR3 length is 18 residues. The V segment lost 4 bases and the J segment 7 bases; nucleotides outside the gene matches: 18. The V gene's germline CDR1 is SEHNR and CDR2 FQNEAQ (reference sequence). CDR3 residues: CASSSSSGTGVVVGTQYF. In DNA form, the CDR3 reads TGTGCCAGCAGCTCAAGTAGTGGGACAGGGGTCGTCGTCGGGACCCAGTACTTC.

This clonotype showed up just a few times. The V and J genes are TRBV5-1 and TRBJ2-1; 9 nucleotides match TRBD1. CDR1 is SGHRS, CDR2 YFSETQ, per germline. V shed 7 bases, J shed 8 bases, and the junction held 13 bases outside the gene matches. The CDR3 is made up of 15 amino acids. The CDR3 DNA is TGCGCCAGCGCCGCTCCCGACAGGGGGTCCTATGAGCAGTTCTTC. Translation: CASAAPDRGSYEQFF. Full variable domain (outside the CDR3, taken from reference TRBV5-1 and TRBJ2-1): KAGVTQTPRYLIKTRGQQVTLSCSPISGHRSVSWYQQTPGQGLQFLFEYFSETQRNKGNFPGRFSGRQFSNSRSEMNVSTLELGDSALYLCASAAPDRGSYEQFFGPGTRLTVL.

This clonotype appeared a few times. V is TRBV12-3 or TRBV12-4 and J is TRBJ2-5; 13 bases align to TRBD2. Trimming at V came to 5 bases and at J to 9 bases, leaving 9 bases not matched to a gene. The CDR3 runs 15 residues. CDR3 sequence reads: CASSPGPGLAGPQYF. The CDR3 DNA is TGTGCCAGCAGTCCAGGTCCGGGACTAGCGGGGCCCCAGTACTTC.

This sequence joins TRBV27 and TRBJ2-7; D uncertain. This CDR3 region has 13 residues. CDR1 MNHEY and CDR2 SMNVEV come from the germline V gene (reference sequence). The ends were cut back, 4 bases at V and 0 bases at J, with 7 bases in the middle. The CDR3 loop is CASSSDSSYEQYF. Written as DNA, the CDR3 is TGTGCCAGCAGTTCTGACTCCTCCTACGAGCAGTACTTC.